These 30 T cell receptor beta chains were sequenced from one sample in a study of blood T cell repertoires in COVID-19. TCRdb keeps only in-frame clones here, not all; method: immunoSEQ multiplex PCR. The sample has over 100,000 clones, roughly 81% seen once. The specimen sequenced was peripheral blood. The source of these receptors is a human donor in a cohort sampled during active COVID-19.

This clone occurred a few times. CDR3: CASSRQSNQPQHF. The CDR3 coding sequence is TGTGCCAGCAGCCGGCAGAGCAATCAGCCCCAGCATTTT. The V and J genes are TRBV3-1 (or the pseudogene TRBV3-2) and TRBJ1-5; D unclear. CDR1 is LGHDT, CDR2 YNNKEL, per germline (reference sequence). Trimming took off 4 bases at V and 1 base at J, with 5 bases between the two ends. CDR3 length equals 13 residues.

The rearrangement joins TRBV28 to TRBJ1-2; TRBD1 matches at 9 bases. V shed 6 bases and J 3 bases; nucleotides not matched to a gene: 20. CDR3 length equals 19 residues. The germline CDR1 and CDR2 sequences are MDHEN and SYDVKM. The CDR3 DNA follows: TGTGCCAGCAGGACCCCTCCGGGACAGGGCCGGGGGAAGGACTATGGCTACACCTTC. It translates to CASRTPPGQGRGKDYGYTF.

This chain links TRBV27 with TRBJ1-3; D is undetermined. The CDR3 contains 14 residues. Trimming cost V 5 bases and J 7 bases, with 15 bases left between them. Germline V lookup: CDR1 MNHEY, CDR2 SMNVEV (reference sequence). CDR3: CASSTNHHGNTIYF. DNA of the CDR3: TGTGCCAGCAGTACCAATCACCACGGGAACACCATATATTTT.

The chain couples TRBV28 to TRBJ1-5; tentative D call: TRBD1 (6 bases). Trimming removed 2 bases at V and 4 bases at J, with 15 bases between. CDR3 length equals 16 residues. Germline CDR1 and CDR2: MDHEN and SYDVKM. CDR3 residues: CASSLPQDSLNQPQHF. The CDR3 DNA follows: TGTGCCAGCAGTTTACCCCAGGACAGCCTGAATCAGCCCCAGCATTTT.

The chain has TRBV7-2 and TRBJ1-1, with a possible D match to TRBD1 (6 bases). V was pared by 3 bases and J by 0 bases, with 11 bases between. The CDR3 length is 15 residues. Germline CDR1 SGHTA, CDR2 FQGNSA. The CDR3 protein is CASSFRTDMNTEAFF. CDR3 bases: TGTGCCAGCAGCTTCCGGACAGATATGAACACTGAAGCTTTCTTT.

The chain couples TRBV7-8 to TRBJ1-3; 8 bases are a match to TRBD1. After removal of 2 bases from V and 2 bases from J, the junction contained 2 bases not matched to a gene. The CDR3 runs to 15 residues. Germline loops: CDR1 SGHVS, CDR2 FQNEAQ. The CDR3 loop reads CASSLTDRAGNTIYF. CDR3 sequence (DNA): TGTGCCAGCAGCTTAACGGACAGGGCTGGAAACACCATATATTTT.

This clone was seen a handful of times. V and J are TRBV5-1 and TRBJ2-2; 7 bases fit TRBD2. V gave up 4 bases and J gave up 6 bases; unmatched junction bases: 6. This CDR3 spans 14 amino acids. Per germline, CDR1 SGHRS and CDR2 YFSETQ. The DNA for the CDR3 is TGCGCCAGCAGCGAAACGGGGGGATCCGGGGAGCTGTTTTTT. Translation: CASSETGGSGELFF.

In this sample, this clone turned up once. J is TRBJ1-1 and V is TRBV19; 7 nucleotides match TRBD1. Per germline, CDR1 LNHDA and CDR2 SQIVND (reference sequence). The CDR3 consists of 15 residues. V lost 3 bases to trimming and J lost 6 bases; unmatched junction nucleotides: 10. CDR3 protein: CASSINGAGGSEAFF. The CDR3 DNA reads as TGTGCCAGTAGTATCAATGGGGCAGGGGGTTCTGAAGCTTTCTTT.

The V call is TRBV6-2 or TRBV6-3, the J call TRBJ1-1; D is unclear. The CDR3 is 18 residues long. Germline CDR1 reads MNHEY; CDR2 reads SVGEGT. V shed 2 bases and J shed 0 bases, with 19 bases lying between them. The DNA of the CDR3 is TGTGCCAGCAGTTACCCCACCTGGAACGCTAGATTGAACACTGAAGCTTTCTTT. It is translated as CASSYPTWNARLNTEAFF.

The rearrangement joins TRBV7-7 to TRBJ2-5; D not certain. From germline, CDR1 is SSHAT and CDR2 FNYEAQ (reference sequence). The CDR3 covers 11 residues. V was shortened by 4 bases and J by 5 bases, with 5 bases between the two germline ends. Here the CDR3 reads CASSSLETQYF. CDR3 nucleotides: TGTGCCAGCAGCTCACTCGAGACCCAGTACTTC.

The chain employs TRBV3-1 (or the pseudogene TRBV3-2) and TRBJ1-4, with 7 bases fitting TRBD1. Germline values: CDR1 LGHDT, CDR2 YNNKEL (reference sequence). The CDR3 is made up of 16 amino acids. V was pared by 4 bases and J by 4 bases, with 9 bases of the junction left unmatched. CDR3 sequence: CASSLAAQGLNEKLFF. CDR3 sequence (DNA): TGTGCCAGCAGCCTAGCGGCACAGGGGCTTAATGAAAAACTGTTTTTT.

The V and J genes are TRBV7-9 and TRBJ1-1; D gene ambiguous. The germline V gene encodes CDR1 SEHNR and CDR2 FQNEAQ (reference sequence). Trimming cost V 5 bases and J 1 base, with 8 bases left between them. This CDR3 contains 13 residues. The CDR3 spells CASSPTRNTEAFF. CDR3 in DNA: TGTGCCAGCAGCCCCACGAGGAACACTGAAGCTTTCTTT.

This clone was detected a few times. DNA for the CDR3: TGTGCCAGCAGCTTAGGGGCAAGGTTCGCCTACGAGCAGTACTTC. Protein sequence: CASSLGARFAYEQYF. The chain joins TRBV7-8 to TRBJ2-7, with unresolved D. Looked up from germline, CDR1 is SGHVS and CDR2 is FQNEAQ. The CDR3 length is 15 residues. V was pared by 1 base and J by 2 bases, with 12 bases between.

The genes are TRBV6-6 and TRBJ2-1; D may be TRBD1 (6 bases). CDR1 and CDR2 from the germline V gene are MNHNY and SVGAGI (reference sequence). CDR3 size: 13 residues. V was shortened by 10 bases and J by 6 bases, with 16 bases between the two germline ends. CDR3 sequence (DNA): TGTGCCACCAAAACAACAGGGTCCAATGAGCAGTTCTTC. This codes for CATKTTGSNEQFF.

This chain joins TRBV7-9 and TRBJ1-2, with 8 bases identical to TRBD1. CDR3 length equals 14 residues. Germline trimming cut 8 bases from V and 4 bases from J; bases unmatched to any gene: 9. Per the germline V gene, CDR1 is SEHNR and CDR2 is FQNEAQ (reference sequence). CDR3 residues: CASGGQGAVYGYTF. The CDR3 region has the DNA TGTGCCAGCGGGGGTCAGGGGGCGGTCTATGGCTACACCTTC.

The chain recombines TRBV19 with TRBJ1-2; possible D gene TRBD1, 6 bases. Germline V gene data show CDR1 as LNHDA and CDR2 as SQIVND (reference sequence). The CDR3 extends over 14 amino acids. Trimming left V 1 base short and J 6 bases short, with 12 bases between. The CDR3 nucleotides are TGTGCCAGTAGTATAGGCAGGGGCTACGATGGCTACACCTTC. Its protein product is CASSIGRGYDGYTF.

CDR3 nucleotide sequence: TGTGCCAGCTCACCACGACAGGCGAGGGAAGCTTTCTTT. It translates to CASSPRQAREAFF. The rearrangement links TRBV18 to TRBJ1-1; D is possibly TRBD1 (6 bases). Trimming took off 1 base at V and 8 bases at J, with 11 bases between the two ends. The CDR3 sequence is 13 residues long. Germline values: CDR1 KGHSH, CDR2 LQKENI. Full variable domain (remainder filled in from reference TRBV18 and TRBJ1-1): NAGVMQNPRHLVRRRGQEARLRCSPMKGHSHVYWYRQLPEEGLKFMVYLQKENIIDESGMPKERFSAEFPKEGPSILRIQQVVRGDSAAYFCASSPRQAREAFFGQGTRLTVV.

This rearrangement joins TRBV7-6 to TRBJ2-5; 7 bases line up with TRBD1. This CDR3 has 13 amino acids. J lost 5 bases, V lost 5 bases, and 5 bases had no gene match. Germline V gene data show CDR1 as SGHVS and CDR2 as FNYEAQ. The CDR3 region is CASSPGGAETQYF. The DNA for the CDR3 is TGTGCCAGCAGCCCAGGGGGAGCCGAGACCCAGTACTTC.

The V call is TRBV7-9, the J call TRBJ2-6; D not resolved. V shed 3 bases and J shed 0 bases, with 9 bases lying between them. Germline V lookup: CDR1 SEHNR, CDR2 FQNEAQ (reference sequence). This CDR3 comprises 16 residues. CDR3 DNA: TGTGCCAGCAGCTTGGCAGGAAACTCTGGGGCCAACGTCCTGACTTTC. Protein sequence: CASSLAGNSGANVLTF.

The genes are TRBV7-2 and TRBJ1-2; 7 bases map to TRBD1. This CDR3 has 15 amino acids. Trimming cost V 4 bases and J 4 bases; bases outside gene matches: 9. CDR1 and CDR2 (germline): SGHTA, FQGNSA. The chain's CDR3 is CASSSETGRAYGYTF. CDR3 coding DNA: TGTGCCAGCAGCTCAGAGACAGGGCGAGCCTATGGCTACACCTTC.

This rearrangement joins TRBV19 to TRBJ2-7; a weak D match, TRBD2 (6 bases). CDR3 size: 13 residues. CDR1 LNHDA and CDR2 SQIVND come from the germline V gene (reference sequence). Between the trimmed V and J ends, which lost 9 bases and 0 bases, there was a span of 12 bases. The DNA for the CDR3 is TGTGCCAGCCGGGACTCTAGCTCCTACGAGCAGTACTTC. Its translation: CASRDSSSYEQYF.

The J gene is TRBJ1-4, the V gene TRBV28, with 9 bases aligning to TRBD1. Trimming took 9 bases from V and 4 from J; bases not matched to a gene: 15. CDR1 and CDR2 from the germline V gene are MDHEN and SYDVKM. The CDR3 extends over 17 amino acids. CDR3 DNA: TGTGCCAGTAGTATTACAGGGGGCGGTCTGAATAATGAAAAACTGTTTTTT. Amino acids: CASSITGGGLNNEKLFF. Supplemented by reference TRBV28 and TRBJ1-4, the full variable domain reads DVKVTQSSRYLVKRTGEKVFLECVQDMDHENMFWYRQDPGLGLRLIYFSYDVKMKEKGDIPEGYSVSREKKERFSLILESASTNQTSMYLCASSITGGGLNNEKLFFGSGTQLSVL.

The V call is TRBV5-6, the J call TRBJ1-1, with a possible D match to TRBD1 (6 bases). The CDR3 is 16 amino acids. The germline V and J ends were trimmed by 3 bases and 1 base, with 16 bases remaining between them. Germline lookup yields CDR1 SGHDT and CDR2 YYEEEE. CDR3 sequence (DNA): TGTGCCAGCAGCTCGCACCCGACAGGTGAGAACACTGAAGCTTTCTTT. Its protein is CASSSHPTGENTEAFF.

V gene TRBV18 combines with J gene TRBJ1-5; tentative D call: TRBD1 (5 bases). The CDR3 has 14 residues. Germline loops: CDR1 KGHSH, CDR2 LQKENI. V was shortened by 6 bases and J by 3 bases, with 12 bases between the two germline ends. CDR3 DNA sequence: TGTGCCAGCTCGTCAGCAGGGCTCAATCAGCCCCAGCATTTT. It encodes CASSSAGLNQPQHF.

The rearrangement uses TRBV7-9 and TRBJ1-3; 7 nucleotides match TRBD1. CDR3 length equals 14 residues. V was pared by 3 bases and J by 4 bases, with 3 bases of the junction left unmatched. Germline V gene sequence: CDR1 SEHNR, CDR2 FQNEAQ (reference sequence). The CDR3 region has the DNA TGTGCCAGCAGCTTGTGGACAGGCGGAAACACCATATATTTT. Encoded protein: CASSLWTGGNTIYF.

The CDR3 reads CASSLQGLGGYTF. The DNA of the CDR3 is TGTGCCAGCAGCCTCCAGGGTTTGGGTGGCTACACCTTC. V is TRBV11-3 and J is TRBJ1-2; D possibly corresponds to TRBD1 (5 bases). Germline assignment: CDR1 SGHNT and CDR2 YENEEA. V lost 5 bases, J lost 7 bases, and 14 bases lay in between. The CDR3 runs 13 residues.

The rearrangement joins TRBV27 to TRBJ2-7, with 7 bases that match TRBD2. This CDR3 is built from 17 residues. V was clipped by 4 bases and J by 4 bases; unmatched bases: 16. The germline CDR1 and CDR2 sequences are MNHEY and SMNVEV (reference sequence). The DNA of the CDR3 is TGTGCCAGCAGTTCGGATAAGCGGGAAAGGGTTCATTACGAGCAGTACTTC. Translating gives CASSSDKRERVHYEQYF.

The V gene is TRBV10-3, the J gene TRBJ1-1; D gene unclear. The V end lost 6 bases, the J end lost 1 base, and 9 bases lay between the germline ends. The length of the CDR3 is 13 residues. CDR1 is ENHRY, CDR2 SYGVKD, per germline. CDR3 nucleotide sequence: TGTGCCATCAGAGGCGGAGAGAACACTGAAGCTTTCTTT. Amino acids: CAIRGGENTEAFF.

The CDR3, as DNA: TGTGCCAGCCATCCTAGGAGGGGTGAGGCCGAGCTGTTTTTT. It yields the protein CASHPRRGEAELFF. The gene calls are TRBV27 and TRBJ2-2; a weak D match, TRBD2 (6 bases). The germline CDR1 and CDR2 sequences are MNHEY and SMNVEV (reference sequence). V was trimmed by 8 bases and J by 11 bases, leaving 21 bases between them. CDR3 size: 14 residues.

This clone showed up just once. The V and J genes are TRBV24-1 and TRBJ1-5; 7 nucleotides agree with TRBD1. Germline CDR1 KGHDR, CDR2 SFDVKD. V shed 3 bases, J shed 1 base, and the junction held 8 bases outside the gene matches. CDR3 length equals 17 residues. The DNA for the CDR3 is TGTGCCACCAGTGATCCAACGACAGGGCTCAGCAATCAGCCCCAGCATTTT. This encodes CATSDPTTGLSNQPQHF.